The T cell receptor beta chain under discussion was sequenced for a study of cytomegalovirus exposure and HLA in healthy donors. Study outcomes and limitations: High specificity and sensitivity for cytomegalovirus status were reported for the classifier.

This clone was detected once. Its antigen remains unknown. This CDR3 spans 13 amino acids. V dropped 7 bases and J dropped 8 bases, with 20 bases sitting between them. Germline V gene lookup returns CDR1 SQVTM and CDR2 ANQGSEA. The PCR ran on 60 Vbeta and 13 Jbeta primers. Here immunoSEQ multiplex PCR was the method, and the copy in TCRdb shows in-frame clones only, minus some. Of 110,000 or so clones listed, about 77% were seen once; the top ten hold about 5%. The chain has TRBV29-1 and TRBJ1-2; TRBD1 might be the D (5 bases). The sequenced sample consisted of PBMCs. This receptor was obtained from a woman between 25 and 40 years old in good health and CMV-seropositive. The CDR3 DNA follows: TGCAGCGCCGAAGGGGATCAGGGTACAGGCTACACCTTC. Its translation is CSAEGDQGTGYTF.